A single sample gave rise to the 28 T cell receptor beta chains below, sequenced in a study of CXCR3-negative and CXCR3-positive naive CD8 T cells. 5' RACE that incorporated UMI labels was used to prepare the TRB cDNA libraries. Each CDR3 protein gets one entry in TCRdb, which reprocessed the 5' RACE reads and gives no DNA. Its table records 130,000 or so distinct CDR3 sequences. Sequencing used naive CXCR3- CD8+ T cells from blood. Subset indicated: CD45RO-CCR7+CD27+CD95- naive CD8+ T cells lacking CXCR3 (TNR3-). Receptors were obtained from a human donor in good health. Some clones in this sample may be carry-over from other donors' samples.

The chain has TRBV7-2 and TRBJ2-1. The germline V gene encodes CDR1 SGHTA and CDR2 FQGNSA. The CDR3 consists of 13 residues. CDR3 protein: CEQDLLSYNEQFF.

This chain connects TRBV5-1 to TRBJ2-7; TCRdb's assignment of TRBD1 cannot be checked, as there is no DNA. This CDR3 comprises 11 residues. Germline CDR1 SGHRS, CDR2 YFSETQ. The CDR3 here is CASSFRDEQYF.

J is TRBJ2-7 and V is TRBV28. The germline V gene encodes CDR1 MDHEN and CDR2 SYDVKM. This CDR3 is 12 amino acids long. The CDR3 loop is CASSDKSYEQYF.

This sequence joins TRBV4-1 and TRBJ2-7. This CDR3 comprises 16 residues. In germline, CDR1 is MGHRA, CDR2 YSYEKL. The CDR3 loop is CASGQDLKEGSYEQYF.

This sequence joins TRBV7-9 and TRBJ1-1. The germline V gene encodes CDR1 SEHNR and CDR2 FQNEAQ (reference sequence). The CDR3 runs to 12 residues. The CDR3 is CASSLGKTEAFF. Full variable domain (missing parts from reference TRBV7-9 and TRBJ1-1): DTGVSQNPRHKITKRGQNVTFRCDPISEHNRLYWYRQTLGQGPEFLTYFQNEAQLEKSRLLSDRFSAERPKGSFSTLEIQRTEQGDSAMYLCASSLGKTEAFFGQGTRLTVV.

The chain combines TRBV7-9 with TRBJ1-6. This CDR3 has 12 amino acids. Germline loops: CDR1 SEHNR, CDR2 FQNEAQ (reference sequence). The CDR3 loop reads CASSSTSAPLHF.

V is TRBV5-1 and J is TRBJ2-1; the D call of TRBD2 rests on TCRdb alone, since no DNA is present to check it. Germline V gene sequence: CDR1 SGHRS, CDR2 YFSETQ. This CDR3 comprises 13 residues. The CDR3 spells CASSLGLANEQFF.

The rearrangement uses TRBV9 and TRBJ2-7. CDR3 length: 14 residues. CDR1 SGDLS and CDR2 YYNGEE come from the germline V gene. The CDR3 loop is CASSVGGGAYEQYF.

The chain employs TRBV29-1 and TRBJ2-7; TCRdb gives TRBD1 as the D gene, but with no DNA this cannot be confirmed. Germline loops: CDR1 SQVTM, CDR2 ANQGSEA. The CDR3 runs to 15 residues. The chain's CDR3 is CSVELAGVLAYEQYF.

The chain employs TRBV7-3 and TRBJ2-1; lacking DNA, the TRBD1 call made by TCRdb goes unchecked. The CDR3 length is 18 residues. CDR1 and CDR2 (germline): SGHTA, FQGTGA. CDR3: CASSLRPIQGALWNEQFF.

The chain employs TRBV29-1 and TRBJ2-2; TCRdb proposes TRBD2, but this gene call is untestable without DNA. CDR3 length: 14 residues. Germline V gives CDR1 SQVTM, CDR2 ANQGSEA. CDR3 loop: CSVGTSANTGELFF.

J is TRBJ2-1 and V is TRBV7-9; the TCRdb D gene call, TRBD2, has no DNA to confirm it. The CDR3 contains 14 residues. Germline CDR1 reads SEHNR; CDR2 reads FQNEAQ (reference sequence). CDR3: CASSDGLAGEEQFF.

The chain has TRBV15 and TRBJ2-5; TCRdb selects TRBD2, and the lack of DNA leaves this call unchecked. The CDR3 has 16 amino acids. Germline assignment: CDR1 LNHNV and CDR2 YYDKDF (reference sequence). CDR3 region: CATSRPSSRLEETQYF.

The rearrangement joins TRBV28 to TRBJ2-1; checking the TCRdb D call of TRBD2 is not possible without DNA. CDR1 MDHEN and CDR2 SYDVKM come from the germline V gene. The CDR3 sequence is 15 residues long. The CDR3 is CASSEAGGYYNEQFF.

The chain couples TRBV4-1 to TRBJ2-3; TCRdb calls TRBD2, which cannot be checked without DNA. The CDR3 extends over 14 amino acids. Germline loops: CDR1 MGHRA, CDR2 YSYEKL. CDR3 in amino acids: CASSHGTSTDTQYF.

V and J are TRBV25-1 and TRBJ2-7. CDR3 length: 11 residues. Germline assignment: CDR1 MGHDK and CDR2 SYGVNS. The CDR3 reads CASEFGREQYF.

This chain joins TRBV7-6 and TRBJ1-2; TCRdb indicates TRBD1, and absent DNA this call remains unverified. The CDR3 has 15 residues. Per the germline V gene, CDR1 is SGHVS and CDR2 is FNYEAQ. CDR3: CASSLTTGGGYGYTF.

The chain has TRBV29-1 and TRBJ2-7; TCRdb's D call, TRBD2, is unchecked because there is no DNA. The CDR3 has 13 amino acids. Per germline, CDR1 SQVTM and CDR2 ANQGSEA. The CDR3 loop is CSVRPSEAYEQYF.

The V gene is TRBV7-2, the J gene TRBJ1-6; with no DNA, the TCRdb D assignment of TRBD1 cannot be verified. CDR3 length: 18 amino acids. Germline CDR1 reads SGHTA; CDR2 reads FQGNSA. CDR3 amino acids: CASSPRDLDRGNHSPLHF.

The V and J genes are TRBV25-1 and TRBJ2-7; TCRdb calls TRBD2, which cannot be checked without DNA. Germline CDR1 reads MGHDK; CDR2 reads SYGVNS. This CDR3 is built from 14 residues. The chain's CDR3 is CASSDLEGEGEQYF.

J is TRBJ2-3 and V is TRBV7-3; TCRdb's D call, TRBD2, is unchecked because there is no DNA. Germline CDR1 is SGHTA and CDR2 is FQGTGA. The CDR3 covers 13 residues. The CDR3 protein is CASSTELAGAQYF.

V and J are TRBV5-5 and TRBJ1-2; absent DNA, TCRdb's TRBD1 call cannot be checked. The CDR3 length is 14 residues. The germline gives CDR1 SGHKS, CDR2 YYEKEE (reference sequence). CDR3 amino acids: CASSLLQGSYGYTF.

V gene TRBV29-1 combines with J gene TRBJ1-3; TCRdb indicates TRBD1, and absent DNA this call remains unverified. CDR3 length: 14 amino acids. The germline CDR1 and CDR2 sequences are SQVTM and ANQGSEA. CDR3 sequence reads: CSGQATDSGNTIYF.

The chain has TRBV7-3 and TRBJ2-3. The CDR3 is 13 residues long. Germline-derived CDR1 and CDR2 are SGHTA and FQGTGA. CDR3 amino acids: CASSLMNTDTQYF.

The CDR3 is CASTPLSRGLYEQYF. The rearrangement joins TRBV28 to TRBJ2-7; TCRdb designates TRBD2, a call that cannot be tested without DNA. Germline V lookup: CDR1 MDHEN, CDR2 SYDVKM. CDR3 length: 15 residues.

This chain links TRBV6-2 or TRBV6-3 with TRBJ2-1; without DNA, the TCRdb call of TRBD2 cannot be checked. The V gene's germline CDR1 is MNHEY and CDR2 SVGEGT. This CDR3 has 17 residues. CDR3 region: CASSYATEGGLYNEQFF.

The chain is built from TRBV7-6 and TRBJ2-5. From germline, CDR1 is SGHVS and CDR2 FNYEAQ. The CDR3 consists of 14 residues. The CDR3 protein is CASSLSGLQETQYF.

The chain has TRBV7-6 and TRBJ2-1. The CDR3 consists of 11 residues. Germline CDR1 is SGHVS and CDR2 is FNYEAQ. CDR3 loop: CGSRTGVEQFF.